This TCR beta chain derives from a study of identical twins. A universal primer site was created by template switching, with the cDNA bearing unique molecular identifiers. Using its own MiXCR run on the 5' RACE reads, TCRdb lists one record per CDR3 protein. The sample lists around 1.7 million distinct CDR3 sequences; less than 35% were seen once. In germline, CDR1 is MGHRA, CDR2 YSYEKL. V dropped 5 bases and J dropped 7; count of bases not matched to a gene: 9. The CDR3 extends over 15 amino acids. Points from the study as a whole: Insertions ran lower in abundant cord blood beta clonotypes, though not in memory repertoires.

As for this clonotype: Its antigen remains unknown.

The sequence was obtained from a newborn girl in good health. Sequencing input: cord blood. The chain uses TRBV4-1 and TRBJ2-2; TRBD1 matches 8 bases. The CDR3 sequence is CASSSQGAVGGELFF. CDR3 bases: TGCGCCAGCAGCTCTCAGGGGGCGGTTGGCGGGGAGCTGTTTTTT.